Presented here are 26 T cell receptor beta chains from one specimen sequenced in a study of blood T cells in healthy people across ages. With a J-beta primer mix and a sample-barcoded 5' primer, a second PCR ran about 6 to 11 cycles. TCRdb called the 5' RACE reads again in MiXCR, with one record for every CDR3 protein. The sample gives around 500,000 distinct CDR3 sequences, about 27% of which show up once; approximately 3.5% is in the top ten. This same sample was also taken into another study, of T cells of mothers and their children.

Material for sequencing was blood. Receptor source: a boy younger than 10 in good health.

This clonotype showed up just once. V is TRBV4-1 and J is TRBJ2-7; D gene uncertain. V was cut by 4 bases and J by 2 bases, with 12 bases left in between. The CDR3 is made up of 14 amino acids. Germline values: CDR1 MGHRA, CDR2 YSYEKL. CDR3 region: CASSRDPGAYEQYF. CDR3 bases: TGCGCCAGCAGCCGAGATCCCGGAGCCTACGAGCAGTACTTC.

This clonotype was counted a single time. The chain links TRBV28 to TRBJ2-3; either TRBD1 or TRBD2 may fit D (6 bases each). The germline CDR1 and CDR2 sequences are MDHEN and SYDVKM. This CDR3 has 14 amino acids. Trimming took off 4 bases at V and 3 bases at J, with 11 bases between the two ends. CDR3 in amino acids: CASSYTGRTDTQYF. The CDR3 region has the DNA TGTGCCAGCAGTTATACAGGGAGGACAGATACGCAGTATTTT.

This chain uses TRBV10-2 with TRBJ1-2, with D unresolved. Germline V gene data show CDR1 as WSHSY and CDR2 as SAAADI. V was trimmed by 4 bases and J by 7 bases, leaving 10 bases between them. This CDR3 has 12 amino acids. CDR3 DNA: TGCGCCAGCAGTGGGAGCCGGGCTGGCTACACCTTC. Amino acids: CASSGSRAGYTF.

CDR3 sequence (DNA): TGCGCCAGCAACTGGAGGGATCCGAACACCGGGGAGCTGTTTTTT. It specifies CASNWRDPNTGELFF. The chain employs TRBV5-1 and TRBJ2-2; D might be TRBD2 (6 bases). V was clipped by 6 bases and J by 0 bases, with 12 bases between them. The CDR3 loop spans 15 amino acids. Germline V gene data show CDR1 as SGHRS and CDR2 as YFSETQ.

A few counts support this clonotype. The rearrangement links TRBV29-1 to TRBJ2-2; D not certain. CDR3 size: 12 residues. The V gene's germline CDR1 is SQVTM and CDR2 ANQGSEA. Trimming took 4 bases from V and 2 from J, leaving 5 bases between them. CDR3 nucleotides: TGCAGCGTTGTCGTTAACACCGGGGAGCTGTTTTTT. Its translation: CSVVVNTGELFF.

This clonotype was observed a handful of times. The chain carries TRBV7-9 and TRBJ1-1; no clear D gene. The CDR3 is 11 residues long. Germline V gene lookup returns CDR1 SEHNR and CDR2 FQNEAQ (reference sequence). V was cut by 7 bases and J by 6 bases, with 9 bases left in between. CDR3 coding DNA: TGTGCCAGCAAGGAGGTAGCTGAAGCTTTCTTT. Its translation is CASKEVAEAFF.

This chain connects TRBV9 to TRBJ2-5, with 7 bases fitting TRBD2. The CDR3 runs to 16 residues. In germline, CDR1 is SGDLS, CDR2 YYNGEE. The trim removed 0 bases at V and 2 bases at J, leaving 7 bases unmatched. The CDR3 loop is CASSVEGGSGQETQYF. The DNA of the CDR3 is TGTGCCAGCAGCGTAGAAGGCGGGAGTGGGCAAGAGACCCAGTACTTC.

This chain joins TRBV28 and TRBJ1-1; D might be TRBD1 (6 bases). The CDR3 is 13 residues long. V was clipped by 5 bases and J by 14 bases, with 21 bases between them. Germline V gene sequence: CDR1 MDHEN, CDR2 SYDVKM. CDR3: CASSLYVGEGGFF. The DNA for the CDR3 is TGTGCCAGCAGTCTTTATGTTGGAGAGGGGGGGTTCTTT.

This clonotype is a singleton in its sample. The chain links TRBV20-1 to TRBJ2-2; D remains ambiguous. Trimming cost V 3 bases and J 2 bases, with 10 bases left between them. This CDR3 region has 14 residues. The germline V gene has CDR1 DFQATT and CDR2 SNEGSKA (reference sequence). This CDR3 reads CSASDRRNTGELFF. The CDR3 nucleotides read TGCAGTGCTAGTGATCGCAGAAACACCGGGGAGCTGTTTTTT.

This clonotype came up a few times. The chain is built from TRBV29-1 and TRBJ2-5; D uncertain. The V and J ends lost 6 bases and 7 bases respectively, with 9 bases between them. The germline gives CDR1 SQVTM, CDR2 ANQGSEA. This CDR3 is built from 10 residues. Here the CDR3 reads CSVASVTQYF. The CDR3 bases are TGCAGCGTCGCTTCCGTGACCCAGTACTTC.

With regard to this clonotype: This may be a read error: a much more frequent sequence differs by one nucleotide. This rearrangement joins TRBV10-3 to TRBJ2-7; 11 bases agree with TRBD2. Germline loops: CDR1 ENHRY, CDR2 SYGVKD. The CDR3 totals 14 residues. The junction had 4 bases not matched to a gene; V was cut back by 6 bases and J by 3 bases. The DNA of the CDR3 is TGTGCCATCAGCCCCGGGACTAGCGGCTACGAGCAGTACTTC. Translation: CAISPGTSGYEQYF.

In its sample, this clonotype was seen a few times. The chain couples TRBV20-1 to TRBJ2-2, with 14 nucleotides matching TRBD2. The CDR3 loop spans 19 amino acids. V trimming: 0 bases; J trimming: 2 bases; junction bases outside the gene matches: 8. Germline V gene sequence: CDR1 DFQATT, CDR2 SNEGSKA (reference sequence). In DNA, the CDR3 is TGCAGTGCTAGAGATAGTAGACTAGCGGGAGGGCCTAACACCGGGGAGCTGTTTTTT. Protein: CSARDSRLAGGPNTGELFF.

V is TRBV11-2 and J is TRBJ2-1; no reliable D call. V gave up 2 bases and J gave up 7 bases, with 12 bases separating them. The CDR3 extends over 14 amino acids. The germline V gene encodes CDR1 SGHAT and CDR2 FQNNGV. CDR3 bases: TGTGCCAGCAGCTTATCCTTTGACTTAAATGAGCAGTTCTTC. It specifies CASSLSFDLNEQFF.

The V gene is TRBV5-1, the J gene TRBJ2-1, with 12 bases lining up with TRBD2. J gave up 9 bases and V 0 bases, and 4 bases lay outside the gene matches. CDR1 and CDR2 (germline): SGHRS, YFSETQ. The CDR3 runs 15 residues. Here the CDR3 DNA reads TGCGCCAGCAGCTTGGGACTAGCGGGAGAGGGTGAGCAGTTCTTC. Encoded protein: CASSLGLAGEGEQFF.

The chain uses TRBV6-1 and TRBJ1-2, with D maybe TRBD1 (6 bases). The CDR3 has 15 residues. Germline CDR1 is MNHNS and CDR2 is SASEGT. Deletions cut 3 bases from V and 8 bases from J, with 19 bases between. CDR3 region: CASSDPSGGFGGYTF. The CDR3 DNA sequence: TGTGCCAGCAGTGACCCTTCGGGGGGCTTCGGCGGCTACACCTTC.

The DNA for the CDR3 is TGTGCCACCAGCGCGCTGGGATGGGCCCAAGAGACCCAGTACTTC. It codes for CATSALGWAQETQYF. The chain uses TRBV15 and TRBJ2-5; D call uncertain. V was clipped by 5 bases and J by 1 base, with 14 bases between them. The CDR3 contains 15 residues. Germline CDR1 LNHNV, CDR2 YYDKDF (reference sequence).

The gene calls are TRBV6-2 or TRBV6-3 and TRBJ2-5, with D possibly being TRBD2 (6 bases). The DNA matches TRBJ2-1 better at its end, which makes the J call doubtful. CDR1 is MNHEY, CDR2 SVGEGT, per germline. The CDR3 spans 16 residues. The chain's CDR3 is CASSPLGGRGYNEQFF. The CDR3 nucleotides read TGTGCCAGCAGTCCCCTGGGGGGTAGAGGGTACAATGAGCAGTTCTTC.

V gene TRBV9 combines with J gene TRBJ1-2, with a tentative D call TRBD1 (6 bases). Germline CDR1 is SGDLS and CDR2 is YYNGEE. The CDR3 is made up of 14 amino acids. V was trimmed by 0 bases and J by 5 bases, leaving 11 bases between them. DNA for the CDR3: TGTGCCAGCAGCGTAGAGGGGGTCCAGTATGGCTACACCTTC. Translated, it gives CASSVEGVQYGYTF. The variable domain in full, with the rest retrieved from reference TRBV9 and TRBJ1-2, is DSGVTQTPKHLITATGQRVTLRCSPRSGDLSVYWYQQSLDQGLQFLIQYYNGEERAKGNILERFSAQQFPDLHSELNLSSLELGDSALYFCASSVEGVQYGYTFGSGTRLTVV.

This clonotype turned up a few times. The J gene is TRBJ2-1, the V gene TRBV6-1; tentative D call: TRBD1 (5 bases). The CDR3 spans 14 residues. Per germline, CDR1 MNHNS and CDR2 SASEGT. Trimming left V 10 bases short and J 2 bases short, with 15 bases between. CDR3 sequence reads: CAILGHPAYNEQFF. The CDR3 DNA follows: TGTGCCATTCTTGGACACCCCGCCTACAATGAGCAGTTCTTC.

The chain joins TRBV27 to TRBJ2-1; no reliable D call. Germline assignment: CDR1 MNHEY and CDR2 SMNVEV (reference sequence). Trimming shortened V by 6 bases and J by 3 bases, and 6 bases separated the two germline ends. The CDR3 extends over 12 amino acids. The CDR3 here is CASRTNYNEQFF. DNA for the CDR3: TGTGCCAGCAGGACGAACTACAATGAGCAGTTCTTC.

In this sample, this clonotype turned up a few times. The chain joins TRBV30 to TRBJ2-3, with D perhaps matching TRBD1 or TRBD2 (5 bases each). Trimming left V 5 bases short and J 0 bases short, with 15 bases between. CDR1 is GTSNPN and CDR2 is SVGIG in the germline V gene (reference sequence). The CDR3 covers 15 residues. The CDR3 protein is CAWLRGGLSTDTQYF. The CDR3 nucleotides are TGTGCCTGGTTAAGGGGCGGACTTAGCACAGATACGCAGTATTTT.

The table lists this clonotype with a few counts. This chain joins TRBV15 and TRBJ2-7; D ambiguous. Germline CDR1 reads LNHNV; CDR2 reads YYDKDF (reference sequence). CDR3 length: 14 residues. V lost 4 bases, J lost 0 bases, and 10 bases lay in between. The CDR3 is CATSMGSSSYEQYF. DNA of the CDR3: TGTGCCACCAGCATGGGGTCTAGCTCCTACGAGCAGTACTTC. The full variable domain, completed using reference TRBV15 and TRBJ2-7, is DAMVIQNPRYQVTQFGKPVTLSCSQTLNHNVMYWYQQKSSQAPKLLFHYYDKDFNNEADTPDNFQSRRPNTSFCFLDIRSPGLGDTAMYLCATSMGSSSYEQYFGPGTRLTVT.

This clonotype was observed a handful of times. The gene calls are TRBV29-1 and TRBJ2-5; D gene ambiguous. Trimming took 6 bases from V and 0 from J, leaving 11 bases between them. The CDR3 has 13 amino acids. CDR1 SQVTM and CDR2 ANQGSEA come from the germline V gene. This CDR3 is CSVVTAYQETQYF. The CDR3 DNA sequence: TGCAGCGTGGTAACAGCATACCAAGAGACCCAGTACTTC.

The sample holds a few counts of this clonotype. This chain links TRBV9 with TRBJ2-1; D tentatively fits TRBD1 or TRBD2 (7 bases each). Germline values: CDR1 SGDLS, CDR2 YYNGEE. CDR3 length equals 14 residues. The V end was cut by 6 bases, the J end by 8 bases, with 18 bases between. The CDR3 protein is CASTPRGLADEQFF. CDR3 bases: TGTGCCAGCACCCCTAGGGGGCTAGCGGATGAGCAGTTCTTC.

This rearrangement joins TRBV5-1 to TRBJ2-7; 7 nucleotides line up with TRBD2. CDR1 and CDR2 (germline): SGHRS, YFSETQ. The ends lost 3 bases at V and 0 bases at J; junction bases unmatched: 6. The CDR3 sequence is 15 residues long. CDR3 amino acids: CASSSAGTTSYEQYF. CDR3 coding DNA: TGCGCCAGCAGCTCGGCCGGGACTACCTCCTACGAGCAGTACTTC.

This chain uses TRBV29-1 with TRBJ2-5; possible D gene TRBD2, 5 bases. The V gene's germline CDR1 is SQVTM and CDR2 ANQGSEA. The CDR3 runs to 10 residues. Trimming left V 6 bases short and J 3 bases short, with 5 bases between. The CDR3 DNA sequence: TGCAGCGTGAGGGAAGAGACCCAGTACTTC. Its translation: CSVREETQYF.